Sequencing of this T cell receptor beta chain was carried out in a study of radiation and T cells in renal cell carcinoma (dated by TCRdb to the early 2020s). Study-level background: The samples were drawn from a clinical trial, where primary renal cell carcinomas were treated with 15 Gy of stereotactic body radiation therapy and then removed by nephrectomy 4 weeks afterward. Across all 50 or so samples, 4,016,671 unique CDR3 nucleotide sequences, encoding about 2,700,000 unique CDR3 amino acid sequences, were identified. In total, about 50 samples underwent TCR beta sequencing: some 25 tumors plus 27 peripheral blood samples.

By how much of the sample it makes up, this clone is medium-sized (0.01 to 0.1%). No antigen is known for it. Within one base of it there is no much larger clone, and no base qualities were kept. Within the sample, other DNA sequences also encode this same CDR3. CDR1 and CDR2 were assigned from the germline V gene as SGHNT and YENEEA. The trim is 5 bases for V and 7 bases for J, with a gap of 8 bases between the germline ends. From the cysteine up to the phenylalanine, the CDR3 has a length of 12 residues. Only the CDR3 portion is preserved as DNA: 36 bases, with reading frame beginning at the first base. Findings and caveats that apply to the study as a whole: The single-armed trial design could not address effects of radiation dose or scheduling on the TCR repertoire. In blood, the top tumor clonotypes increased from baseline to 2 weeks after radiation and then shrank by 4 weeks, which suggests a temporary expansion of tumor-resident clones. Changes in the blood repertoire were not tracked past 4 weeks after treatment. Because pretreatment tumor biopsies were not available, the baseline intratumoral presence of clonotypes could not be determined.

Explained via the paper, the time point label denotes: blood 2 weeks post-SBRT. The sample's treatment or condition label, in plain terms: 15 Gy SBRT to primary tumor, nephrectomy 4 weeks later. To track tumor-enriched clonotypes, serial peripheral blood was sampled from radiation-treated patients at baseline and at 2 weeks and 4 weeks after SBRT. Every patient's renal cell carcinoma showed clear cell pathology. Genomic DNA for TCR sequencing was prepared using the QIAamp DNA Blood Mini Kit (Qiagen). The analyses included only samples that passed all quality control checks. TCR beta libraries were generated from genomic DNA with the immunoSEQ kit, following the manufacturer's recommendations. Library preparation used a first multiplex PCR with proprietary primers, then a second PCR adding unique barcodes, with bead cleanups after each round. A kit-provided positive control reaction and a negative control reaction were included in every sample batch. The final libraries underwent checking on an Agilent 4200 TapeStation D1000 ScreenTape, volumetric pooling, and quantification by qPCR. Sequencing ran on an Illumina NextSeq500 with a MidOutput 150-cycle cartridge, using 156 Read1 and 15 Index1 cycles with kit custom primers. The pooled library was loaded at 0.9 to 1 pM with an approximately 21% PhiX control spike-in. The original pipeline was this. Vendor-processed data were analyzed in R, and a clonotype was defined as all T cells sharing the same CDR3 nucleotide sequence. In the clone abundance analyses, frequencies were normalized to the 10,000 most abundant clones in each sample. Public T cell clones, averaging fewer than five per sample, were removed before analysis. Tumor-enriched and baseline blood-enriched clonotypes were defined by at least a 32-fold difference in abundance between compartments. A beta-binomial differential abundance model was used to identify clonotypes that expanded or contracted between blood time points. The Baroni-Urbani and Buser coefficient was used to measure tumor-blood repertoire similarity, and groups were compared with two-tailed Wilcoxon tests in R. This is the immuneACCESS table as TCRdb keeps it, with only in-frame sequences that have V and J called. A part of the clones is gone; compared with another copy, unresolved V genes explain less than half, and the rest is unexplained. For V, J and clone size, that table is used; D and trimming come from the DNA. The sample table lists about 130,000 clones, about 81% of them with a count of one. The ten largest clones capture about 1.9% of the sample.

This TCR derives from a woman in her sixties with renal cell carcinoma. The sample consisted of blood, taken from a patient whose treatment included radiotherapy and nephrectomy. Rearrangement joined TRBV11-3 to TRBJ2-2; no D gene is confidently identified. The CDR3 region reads CASSPDRGELFF. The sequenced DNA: TGTGCCAGCAGCCCTGATCGCGGGGAGCTGTTTTTT. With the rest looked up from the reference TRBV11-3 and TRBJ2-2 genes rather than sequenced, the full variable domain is EAGVVQSPRYKIIEKKQPVAFWCNPISGHNTLYWYLQNLGQGPELLIRYENEEAVDDSQLPKDRFSAERLKGVDSTLKIQPAELGDSAVYLCASSPDRGELFFGEGSRLTVL.